This TCR beta chain was found in a study of OX40 agonist ivuxolimab in advanced cancers. For the study at large: Across the patients, intravenous ivuxolimab was delivered every 2 weeks at 0.01 to 10 mg/kg.

Study observations and caveats: Among T cells, CD8+ cells averaged more expanded clones than CD4+ cells. Dose levels from 0.1 to 3.0 mg/kg saw CD4+ and CD8+ blood T cells expand clonally by week 6. Among the lowest levels of clonal expansion were found in partial responders at 0.1-3.0 mg/kg.

CDR1 is SQVTM and CDR2 is ANQGSEA in the germline V gene. This CDR3 spans 13 amino acids. The V segment lost 5 bases and the J segment 4 bases; nucleotides outside the gene matches: 6. Libraries were prepared by immunoSEQ multiplex PCR; TCRdb keeps only in-frame clonotypes and omits some of them. The top ten hold roughly 13% of the sample, which has approximately 73,000 clones, roughly nine tenths seen once. With respect to this clone: The target antigen is unknown.

The gene calls are TRBV29-1 and TRBJ1-2, with 8 bases aligning to TRBD1. Here the sequenced sample was CD4+ or CD8+ T cells sorted from blood, taken in a trial of the OX40 agonist ivuxolimab. The sequence derives from an adult with an advanced solid tumor such as melanoma, head and neck, liver or kidney cancer. The CDR3 sequence is CSVRTGNLYGYTF. CDR3 DNA: TGCAGCGTTCGGACAGGGAACCTCTATGGCTACACCTTC. The full variable domain, in which reference TRBV29-1 and TRBJ1-2 provide the parts outside the CDR3, is SAVISQKPSRDICQRGTSLTIQCQVDSQVTMMFWYRQQPGQSLTLIATANQGSEATYESGFVIDKFPISRPNLTFSTLTVSNMSPEDSSIYLCSVRTGNLYGYTFGSGTRLTVV.